The 18 T cell receptor beta chains below come from one sample, sequenced in a study of cytomegalovirus exposure and HLA in healthy donors. In the PCR, 60 Vbeta and 13 Jbeta primers were used. The method was immunoSEQ multiplex PCR; TCRdb's version includes in-frame clones alone and lacks a portion of them. The top ten hold about 2% of the sample, which has 90,000 to 100,000 clones, 76% seen once. Specimen: PBMCs. Source of these receptors: a man in his forties in good health and CMV-seronegative.

The J gene is TRBJ1-1, the V gene TRBV9; D remains ambiguous. This CDR3 is 14 amino acids long. Germline CDR1 SGDLS, CDR2 YYNGEE. The V end was cut by 0 bases, the J end by 4 bases, with 10 bases between. CDR3 protein: CASSVVGSRTEAFF. The CDR3 coding sequence is TGTGCCAGCAGCGTAGTGGGCAGTCGCACTGAAGCTTTCTTT.

The gene calls are TRBV5-3 and TRBJ2-7; tentatively, D is TRBD2 (6 bases). TRBV5-3 is designated an ORF whose function remains uncertain. Trimming removed 7 bases at V and 9 bases at J, with 20 bases between. CDR3 length: 13 residues. Here the CDR3 reads CARAPSEGEGQYF. Here the CDR3 DNA reads TGTGCCAGAGCCCCCTCGGAGGGCGAGGGGCAGTACTTC.

V and J are TRBV7-2 and TRBJ2-2; D remains unclear. V lost 5 bases to trimming and J lost 6 bases, with 22 bases between them. CDR3 length: 17 amino acids. Germline V gene sequence: CDR1 SGHTA, CDR2 FQGNSA. CDR3 sequence reads: CASSSGGGASGPGELFF. In nucleotides, the CDR3 is TGTGCCAGCAGCAGTGGTGGTGGAGCCTCTGGTCCCGGGGAGCTGTTTTTT. Full variable domain (outside the CDR3, taken from reference TRBV7-2 and TRBJ2-2): GAGVSQSPSNKVTEKGKDVELRCDPISGHTALYWYRQSLGQGLEFLIYFQGNSAPDKSGLPSDRFSAERTGGSVSTLTIQRTQQEDSAVYLCASSSGGGASGPGELFFGEGSRLTVL.

The J gene is TRBJ2-5, the V gene TRBV5-4; D possibly corresponds to TRBD1 (5 bases). Germline-derived CDR1 and CDR2 are SGHNT and YYREEE (reference sequence). The length of the CDR3 is 13 residues. With 1 base removed from V and 5 bases from J, the gap between germline ends came to 9 bases. The CDR3 here is CASSLKGWETQYF. The CDR3 DNA sequence: TGTGCCAGCAGCTTGAAGGGGTGGGAGACCCAGTACTTC.

The chain combines TRBV5-6 with TRBJ2-5, with 8 bases lining up with TRBD1. This CDR3 has 14 amino acids. CDR1 is SGHDT, CDR2 YYEEEE, per germline. The J segment lost 3 bases and the V segment lost 5 bases, leaving 6 bases of the junction unmatched. The CDR3 loop is CASSGTGGKETQYF. CDR3 sequence (DNA): TGTGCCAGCAGTGGGACAGGAGGGAAAGAGACCCAGTACTTC. Supplemented by reference TRBV5-6 and TRBJ2-5, the full variable domain reads DAGVTQSPTHLIKTRGQQVTLRCSPKSGHDTVSWYQQALGQGPQFIFQYYEEEERQRGNFPDRFSGHQFPNYSSELNVNALLLGDSALYLCASSGTGGKETQYFGPGTRLLVL.

In its sample, this clone was seen once. The chain employs TRBV19 and TRBJ2-1; the D is unclear. The V end lost 5 bases, the J end lost 7 bases, and 9 bases lay between the germline ends. CDR1 LNHDA and CDR2 SQIVND come from the germline V gene (reference sequence). This CDR3 spans 12 amino acids. The CDR3 loop is CASSFSSNEQFF. The CDR3 DNA follows: TGTGCCAGTAGTTTTTCGTCGAATGAGCAGTTCTTC.

The chain uses TRBV7-2 and TRBJ2-3; 10 nucleotides agree with TRBD2. There are 19 residues in the CDR3. V trimming: 4 bases; J trimming: 0 bases; junction bases outside the gene matches: 13. Germline V gene data show CDR1 as SGHTA and CDR2 as FQGNSA. CDR3 nucleotides: TGTGCCAGCAGCTCTAAGACTAGCGGGTACCTACTGAGCACAGATACGCAGTATTTT. Residues: CASSSKTSGYLLSTDTQYF.

This clone is a singleton in its sample. This chain uses TRBV10-3 with TRBJ2-5; 7 bases are a match to TRBD2. The better agreement between TRBJ2-7 and the DNA end casts doubt on the J call. The CDR3 runs to 14 residues. Per the germline V gene, CDR1 is ENHRY and CDR2 is SYGVKD. The CDR3 region has the DNA TGTGCCATCACCCCTTCCCCGGGCGGGGGCGAGCAGTACTTC. This codes for CAITPSPGGGEQYF.

The V and J genes are TRBV7-3 and TRBJ2-1, with TRBD1 identical over 11 bases. The CDR3 sequence is 15 residues long. J gave up 4 bases and V 3 bases, and 2 bases lay outside the gene matches. Germline V gene lookup returns CDR1 SGHTA and CDR2 FQGTGA. CDR3 loop: CASSLDRGLYNEQFF. The CDR3, as DNA: TGTGCCAGCAGCTTGGACAGGGGGCTATACAATGAGCAGTTCTTC.

V usage is TRBV28 and J usage is TRBJ1-1, with TRBD1 as a possible D gene (5 bases). This CDR3 has 14 amino acids. Germline CDR1 is MDHEN and CDR2 is SYDVKM. The V gene lost 3 bases and the J gene lost 1 base, with 9 bases spanning the gap. The CDR3 nucleotides read TGTGCCAGCAGTTTTTTTACAGGGAACACTGAAGCTTTCTTT. Encoded protein: CASSFFTGNTEAFF. The complete variable domain, with remaining parts taken from reference TRBV28 and TRBJ1-1, reads DVKVTQSSRYLVKRTGEKVFLECVQDMDHENMFWYRQDPGLGLRLIYFSYDVKMKEKGDIPEGYSVSREKKERFSLILESASTNQTSMYLCASSFFTGNTEAFFGQGTRLTVV.

V and J are TRBV19 and TRBJ2-2; the D is unclear. The germline V gene encodes CDR1 LNHDA and CDR2 SQIVND (reference sequence). V was clipped by 6 bases and J by 5 bases, with 10 bases between them. This CDR3 is built from 13 residues. This CDR3 reads CASRPLATGELFF. CDR3 DNA: TGTGCCAGTAGACCGCTGGCAACCGGGGAGCTGTTTTTT.

This clone was found a few times. This chain joins TRBV7-9 and TRBJ1-2, with D maybe TRBD1 (6 bases). CDR3 length: 12 amino acids. V was pared by 2 bases and J by 14 bases, with 15 bases between. Germline lookup yields CDR1 SEHNR and CDR2 FQNEAQ (reference sequence). The CDR3 DNA is TGTGCCAGCAGCTTACCCAGGGGCACATCTACCTTC. Protein product: CASSLPRGTSTF.

This chain joins TRBV9 and TRBJ1-2; tentative D call: TRBD1 (5 bases). Germline V gives CDR1 SGDLS, CDR2 YYNGEE. This CDR3 has 16 residues. Trimming shortened V by 2 bases and J by 4 bases, and 18 bases separated the two germline ends. The CDR3 sequence is CASSVYGGGVAYGYTF. The DNA of the CDR3 is TGTGCCAGCAGCGTCTATGGGGGGGGTGTGGCCTATGGCTACACCTTC.

V gene TRBV11-2 combines with J gene TRBJ2-1; weak D call: TRBD2 (6 bases). CDR3 size: 17 residues. The germline gives CDR1 SGHAT, CDR2 FQNNGV. Trimming removed 3 bases from V and 4 bases from J, with 19 bases in between. Here the CDR3 reads CASSFFSVPRGYNEQFF. In DNA form, the CDR3 reads TGTGCCAGCAGCTTTTTCAGCGTCCCGCGGGGATACAATGAGCAGTTCTTC.

V usage is TRBV6-5 and J usage is TRBJ2-1; D may be TRBD1 (6 bases). V was shortened by 0 bases and J by 7 bases, with 13 bases between the two germline ends. Germline CDR1 and CDR2: MNHEY and SVGAGI. The CDR3 has 15 residues. The CDR3 coding sequence is TGTGCCAGCAGTTACTCCCAACAGGGATGGAATGAGCAGTTCTTC. Translating it yields CASSYSQQGWNEQFF.

The V gene is TRBV7-2, the J gene TRBJ2-5; D not certain. Germline V gene data show CDR1 as SGHTA and CDR2 as FQGNSA. V lost 1 base and J lost 3, with 9 bases in between. CDR3 length equals 14 residues. DNA of the CDR3: TGTGCCAGCAGCTTAGATCGAGTTAAAGAGACCCAGTACTTC. It yields the protein CASSLDRVKETQYF.

DNA of the CDR3: TGTGCCAGTAGTATCACCGGGACTAGCGGGGCCCCGTACCAAGAGACCCAGTACTTC. This codes for CASSITGTSGAPYQETQYF. The chain recombines TRBV19 with TRBJ2-5, with 13 nucleotides matching TRBD2. There are 19 residues in the CDR3. V was clipped by 3 bases and J by 0 bases; unmatched bases: 10. CDR1 and CDR2 (germline): LNHDA, SQIVND (reference sequence). Based on the CDR3 plus reference TRBV19 and TRBJ2-5, the full variable domain is DGGITQSPKYLFRKEGQNVTLSCEQNLNHDAMYWYRQDPGQGLRLIYYSQIVNDFQKGDIAEGYSVSREKKESFPLTVTSAQKNPTAFYLCASSITGTSGAPYQETQYFGPGTRLLVL.

The rearrangement joins TRBV30 to TRBJ2-1; D perhaps matches TRBD2 (6 bases). Looked up from germline, CDR1 is GTSNPN and CDR2 is SVGIG (reference sequence). The CDR3 runs 21 residues. V was pared by 0 bases and J by 1 base, with 28 bases between. CDR3 in DNA: TGTGCCTGGAGTGTAGGTATACAGCCACGGAGGGCCGACGGATCCTACAATGAGCAGTTCTTC. It codes for CAWSVGIQPRRADGSYNEQFF. The complete variable domain, with remaining parts taken from reference TRBV30 and TRBJ2-1, reads SQTIHQWPATLVQPVGSPLSLECTVEGTSNPNLYWYRQAAGRGLQLLFYSVGIGQISSEVPQNLSASRPQDRQFILSSKKLLLSDSGFYLCAWSVGIQPRRADGSYNEQFFGPGTRLTVL.